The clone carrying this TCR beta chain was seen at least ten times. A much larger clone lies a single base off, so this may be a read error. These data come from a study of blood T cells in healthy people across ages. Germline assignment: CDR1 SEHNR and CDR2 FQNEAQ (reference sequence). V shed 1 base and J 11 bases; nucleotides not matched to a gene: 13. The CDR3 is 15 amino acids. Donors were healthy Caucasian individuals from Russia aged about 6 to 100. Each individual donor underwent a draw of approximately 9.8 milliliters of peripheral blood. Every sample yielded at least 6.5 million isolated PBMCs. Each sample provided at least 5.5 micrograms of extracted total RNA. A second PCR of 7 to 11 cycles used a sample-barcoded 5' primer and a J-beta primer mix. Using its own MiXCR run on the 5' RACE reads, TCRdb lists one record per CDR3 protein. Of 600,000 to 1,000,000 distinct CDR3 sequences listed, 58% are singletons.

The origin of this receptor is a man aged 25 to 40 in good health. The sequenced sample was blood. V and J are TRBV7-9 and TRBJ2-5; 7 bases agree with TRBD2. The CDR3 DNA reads TGTGCCAGCAGCTTAGACGGCGGGGGAACCGATGAGCAGTACTTC. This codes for CASSLDGGGTDEQYF.